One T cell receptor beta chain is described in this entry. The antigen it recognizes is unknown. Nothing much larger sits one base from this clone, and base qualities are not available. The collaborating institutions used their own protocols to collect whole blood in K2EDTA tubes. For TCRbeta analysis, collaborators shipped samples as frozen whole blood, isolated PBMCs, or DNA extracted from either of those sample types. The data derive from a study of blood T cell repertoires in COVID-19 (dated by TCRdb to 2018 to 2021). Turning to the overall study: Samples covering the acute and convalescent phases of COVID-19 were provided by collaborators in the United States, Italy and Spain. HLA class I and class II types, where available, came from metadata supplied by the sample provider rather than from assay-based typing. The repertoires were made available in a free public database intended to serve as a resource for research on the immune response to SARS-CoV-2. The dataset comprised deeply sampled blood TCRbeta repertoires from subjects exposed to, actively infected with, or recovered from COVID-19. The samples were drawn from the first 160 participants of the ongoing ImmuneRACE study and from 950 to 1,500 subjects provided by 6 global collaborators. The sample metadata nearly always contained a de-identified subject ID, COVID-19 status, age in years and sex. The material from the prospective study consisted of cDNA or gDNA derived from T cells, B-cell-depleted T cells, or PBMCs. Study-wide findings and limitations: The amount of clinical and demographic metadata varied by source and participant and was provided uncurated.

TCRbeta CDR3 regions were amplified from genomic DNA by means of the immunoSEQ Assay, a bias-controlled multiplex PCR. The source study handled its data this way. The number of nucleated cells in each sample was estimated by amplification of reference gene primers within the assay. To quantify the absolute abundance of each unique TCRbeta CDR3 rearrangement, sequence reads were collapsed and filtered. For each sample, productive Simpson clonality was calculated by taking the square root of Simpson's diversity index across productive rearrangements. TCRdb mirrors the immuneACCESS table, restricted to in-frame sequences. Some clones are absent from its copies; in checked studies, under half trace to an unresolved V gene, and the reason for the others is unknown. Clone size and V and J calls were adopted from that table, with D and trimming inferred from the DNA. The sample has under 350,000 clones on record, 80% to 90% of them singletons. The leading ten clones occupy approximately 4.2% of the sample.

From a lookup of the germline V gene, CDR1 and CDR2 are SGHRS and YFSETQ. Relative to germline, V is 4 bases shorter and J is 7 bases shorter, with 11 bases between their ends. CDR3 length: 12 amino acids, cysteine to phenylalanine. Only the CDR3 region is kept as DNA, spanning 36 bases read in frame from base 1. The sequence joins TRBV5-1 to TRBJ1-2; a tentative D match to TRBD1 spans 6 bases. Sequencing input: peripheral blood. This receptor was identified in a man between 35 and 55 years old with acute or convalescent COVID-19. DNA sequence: TGCGCCAGCAGCCCGGACAGCTCTGGCTACACCTTC. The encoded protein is CASSPDSSGYTF.